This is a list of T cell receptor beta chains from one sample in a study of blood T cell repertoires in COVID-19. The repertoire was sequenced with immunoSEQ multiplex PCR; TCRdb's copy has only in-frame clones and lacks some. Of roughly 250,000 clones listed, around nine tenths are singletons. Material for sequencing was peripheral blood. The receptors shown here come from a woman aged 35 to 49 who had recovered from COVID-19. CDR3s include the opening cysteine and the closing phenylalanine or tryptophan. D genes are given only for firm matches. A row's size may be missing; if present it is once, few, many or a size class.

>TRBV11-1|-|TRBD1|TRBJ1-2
TGTGCCAGCAGCTTCCAGACAGGGAAGAGAGGCTACACCTTC
CASSFQTGKRGYTF
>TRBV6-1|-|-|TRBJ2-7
TGTGCCAGCAGTTCGACAGGCGAGCAGTACTTC
CASSSTGEQYF
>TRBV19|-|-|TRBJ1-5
TGTGCCAGTAGACAGGTTCTCCGCTCCTACAATCAGCCCCAGCATTTT
CASRQVLRSYNQPQHF
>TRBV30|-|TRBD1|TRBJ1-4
TGTGCCTGGAGTCAGGGGGCGGGTGAAAAACTGTTTTTT
CAWSQGAGEKLFF
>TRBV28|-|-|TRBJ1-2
TGTGCCAGCAGTGGCGGGACGGTGGTCTATGGCTACACCTTC
CASSGGTVVYGYTF
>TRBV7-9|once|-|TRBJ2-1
TGTGCCAGCAGTGGACAGCTCAATTTCCATGAGCAGTTCTTC
CASSGQLNFHEQFF
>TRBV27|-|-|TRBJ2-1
TGTGCCAGCAGTTTACGACTCGGTGAGCAGTTCTTC
CASSLRLGEQFF
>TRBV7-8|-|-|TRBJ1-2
TGTGCCAGCAGCTTATACAGTAACTATGGCTACACCTTC
CASSLYSNYGYTF
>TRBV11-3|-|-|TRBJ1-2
TGTGCCAGCAGCTTAGGGGCATCGTATGGCTACACCTTC
CASSLGASYGYTF
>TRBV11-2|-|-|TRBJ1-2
TGTGCCAGCAGCTTAAATAATGCGGCTAACTATGGCTACACCTTC
CASSLNNAANYGYTF
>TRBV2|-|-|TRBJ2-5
TGTGCCAGCAGTGAGCCAGGGTACGAGACCCAGTACTTC
CASSEPGYETQYF
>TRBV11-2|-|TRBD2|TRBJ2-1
TGTGCCAGCAGCCTTTCCGGGACTAACCACAATGAGCAGTTCTTC
CASSLSGTNHNEQFF
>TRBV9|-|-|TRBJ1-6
TGTGCCAGCAGCGTAGGCCAGGGAGGATCACCCCTCCACTTT
CASSVGQGGSPLHF
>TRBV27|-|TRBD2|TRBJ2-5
TGTGCCAGCAGGGATGGCGGGAGGCCCCAAGAGACCCAGTACTTC
CASRDGGRPQETQYF
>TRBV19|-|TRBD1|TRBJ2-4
TGTGCCAGTAGTATAGGCCCACGACAGGGGGCAGAAGACATTCAGTACTTC
CASSIGPRQGAEDIQYF
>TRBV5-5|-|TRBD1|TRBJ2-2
TGTGCCAGCAGCTTATCCAGGACAGGGAACACCGGGGAGCTGTTTTTT
CASSLSRTGNTGELFF
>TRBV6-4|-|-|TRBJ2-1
TGTGCCAGCATCAACCACTTCACCAATGAGCAGTTCTTC
CASINHFTNEQFF
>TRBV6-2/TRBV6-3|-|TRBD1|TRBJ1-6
TGTGCCAGCGGTTACTCCCGGACAGGGAAGGTCGGGTCACCCCTCCACTTT
CASGYSRTGKVGSPLHF
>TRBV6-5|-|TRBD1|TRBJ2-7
TGTGCCAGCAGGGGGGTGGGACAGGGACTCGCAGAGCAGTACTTC
CASRGVGQGLAEQYF